A single sample is the source of the 20 T cell receptor beta chains below, sequenced in a study of T cell responses to AZD1222 COVID-19 vaccine. Profiled with immunoSEQ multiplex PCR; TCRdb holds only in-frame clones, not every one. This table holds 70,000 to 80,000 clones, 80% found once. This sample comprised peripheral blood, obtained 28 days after the second AZD1222 dose. The origin of the receptors is an adult who received the AZD1222 COVID-19 vaccine.

The chain uses TRBV10-1 and TRBJ2-3, with unresolved D. CDR1 is WNHNN, CDR2 SYGVQD, per germline (reference sequence). Trimming took off 3 bases at V and 6 bases at J, with 7 bases between the two ends. This CDR3 comprises 12 residues. CDR3 bases: TGCGCCAGCAGTGAAGGCAAGGATACGCAGTATTTT. It codes for CASSEGKDTQYF.

This CDR3 reads CASSPQGPNYGYTF. The CDR3, as DNA: TGTGCCAGCAGTCCTCAGGGACCTAACTATGGCTACACCTTC. The chain recombines TRBV27 with TRBJ1-2; TRBD1 is a possible D gene (5 bases). Trimming stripped 5 bases from V and 0 bases from J, with 10 bases between. The CDR3 is made up of 14 amino acids. Per germline, CDR1 MNHEY and CDR2 SMNVEV (reference sequence).

V gene TRBV7-9 combines with J gene TRBJ1-2, with 7 positions matching TRBD1. The CDR3 has 15 residues. CDR1 and CDR2 from the germline V gene are SEHNR and FQNEAQ (reference sequence). J gave up 7 bases and V 0 bases, and 8 bases lay outside the gene matches. CDR3 loop: CASSLAVARDSGYTF. The CDR3 DNA is TGTGCCAGCAGCTTAGCGGTGGCCAGGGACAGTGGCTACACCTTC.

The chain is built from TRBV6-5 and TRBJ1-1; no reliable D call. Trimming cost V 0 bases and J 11 bases, with 13 bases left between them. The CDR3 spans 13 residues. CDR1 and CDR2 (germline): MNHEY, SVGAGI. This chain's CDR3 is CASSYSFTQEAFF. The CDR3, as DNA: TGTGCCAGCAGTTACTCGTTTACCCAGGAGGCTTTCTTT.

This clone was seen only once. This chain connects TRBV28 to TRBJ1-1; D unresolved. V lost 1 base and J lost 0, with 6 bases in between. The CDR3 has 14 residues. Germline loops: CDR1 MDHEN, CDR2 SYDVKM. The CDR3 bases are TGTGCCAGCAGTTTATCGGGGTTGAACACTGAAGCTTTCTTT. This gives the protein CASSLSGLNTEAFF. The full variable domain, its missing parts supplied by reference TRBV28 and TRBJ1-1, is DVKVTQSSRYLVKRTGEKVFLECVQDMDHENMFWYRQDPGLGLRLIYFSYDVKMKEKGDIPEGYSVSREKKERFSLILESASTNQTSMYLCASSLSGLNTEAFFGQGTRLTVV.

The J gene is TRBJ1-5, the V gene TRBV6-5; no clear D. Trimming left V 8 bases short and J 0 bases short, with 8 bases between. The CDR3 extends over 13 amino acids. Germline CDR1 is MNHEY and CDR2 is SVGAGI. DNA of the CDR3: TGTGCCAGCGGACTTGATAGCAATCAGCCCCAGCATTTT. Its protein is CASGLDSNQPQHF.

The J gene is TRBJ1-1, the V gene TRBV20-1; tentatively, D is TRBD1 (5 bases). This CDR3 comprises 15 residues. Trimming left V 3 bases short and J 8 bases short, with 22 bases between. The germline CDR1 and CDR2 sequences are DFQATT and SNEGSKA (reference sequence). The CDR3 DNA follows: TGCAGTGCTAGTGATCAGGGAGCCGGAGGTAGAGAAGCTTTCTTT. It codes for CSASDQGAGGREAFF.

The chain employs TRBV5-4 and TRBJ2-1, with a tentative D call TRBD2 (5 bases). The germline CDR1 and CDR2 sequences are SGHNT and YYREEE (reference sequence). The CDR3 contains 13 residues. V was shortened by 3 bases and J by 8 bases, with 12 bases between the two germline ends. The CDR3 bases are TGTGCCAGCAGCTACGGCCTAGCACATGAGCAGTTCTTC. It yields the protein CASSYGLAHEQFF.

This chain links TRBV7-9 with TRBJ2-1; D gene uncertain. Germline V gives CDR1 SEHNR, CDR2 FQNEAQ (reference sequence). V was pared by 3 bases and J by 0 bases, with 6 bases between. The CDR3 has 14 residues. The CDR3 loop is CASSFQSSYNEQFF. In DNA, the CDR3 is TGTGCCAGCAGCTTCCAGAGCTCCTACAATGAGCAGTTCTTC.

The chain couples TRBV3-1 (or the pseudogene TRBV3-2) to TRBJ2-1, with 9 bases fitting TRBD1. V was pared by 1 base and J by 4 bases, with 5 bases of the junction left unmatched. Germline loops: CDR1 LGHDT, CDR2 YNNKEL (reference sequence). CDR3 length equals 16 residues. In DNA form, the CDR3 reads TGTGCCAGCAGCCAAGGGGTCGGGACAGGGTACAATGAGCAGTTCTTC. It is translated as CASSQGVGTGYNEQFF.

V usage is TRBV27 and J usage is TRBJ2-5; D is uncertain. This CDR3 region has 14 residues. V was pared by 8 bases and J by 3 bases, with 16 bases between. Germline CDR1 and CDR2: MNHEY and SMNVEV (reference sequence). The CDR3 bases are TGTGCCAGCCTCGAGAAGTATGGTGAAGAGACCCAGTACTTC. Translating it yields CASLEKYGEETQYF.

In its sample, this clone was seen once. The chain has TRBV28 and TRBJ2-5, with 11 bases fitting TRBD1. This CDR3 spans 15 amino acids. J gave up 4 bases and V 5 bases, and 6 bases lay outside the gene matches. In germline, CDR1 is MDHEN, CDR2 SYDVKM. The CDR3: CASSPGQGGRETQYF. The DNA of the CDR3 is TGTGCCAGCAGTCCGGGACAGGGGGGAAGAGAGACCCAGTACTTC.

V is TRBV5-1 and J is TRBJ2-3, with D possibly matching TRBD2 (5 bases). The germline V and J ends were trimmed by 1 base and 3 bases, with 12 bases remaining between them. Germline-derived CDR1 and CDR2 are SGHRS and YFSETQ. There are 15 residues in the CDR3. CDR3 bases: TGCGCCAGCAGCTTGTTCGGGAAAGCAACAGATACGCAGTATTTT. It yields the protein CASSLFGKATDTQYF.

V and J are TRBV7-3 and TRBJ2-6; D not certain. This CDR3 is built from 16 residues. Trimming left V 0 bases short and J 0 bases short, with 6 bases between. CDR1 is SGHTA and CDR2 is FQGTGA in the germline V gene. Here the CDR3 DNA reads TGTGCCAGCAGCTTAACCGAGAGCTCTGGGGCCAACGTCCTGACTTTC. It encodes CASSLTESSGANVLTF.

V usage is TRBV6-2 or TRBV6-3 and J usage is TRBJ2-7; D tentatively fits TRBD1 or TRBD2 (5 bases each). CDR1 is MNHEY and CDR2 is SVGEGT in the germline V gene. V was shortened by 1 base and J by 5 bases, with 9 bases between the two germline ends. The length of the CDR3 is 13 residues. The CDR3 DNA reads as TGTGCCAGCAGTTACTGGGACCCCAACGAGCAGTACTTC. The encoded protein is CASSYWDPNEQYF.

The chain is built from TRBV2 and TRBJ1-4, with no clear D. V gave up 1 base and J gave up 6 bases, with 12 bases separating them. CDR3 length: 15 residues. Germline loops: CDR1 SNHLY, CDR2 FYNNEI. The chain's CDR3 is CASSEVGSQYEKLFF. CDR3 in DNA: TGTGCCAGCAGTGAAGTAGGGAGCCAGTATGAAAAACTGTTTTTT.

V gene TRBV5-6 combines with J gene TRBJ2-2; D is unclear. This CDR3 contains 13 residues. Trimming pared 2 bases from V and 0 bases from J, leaving 2 bases between. The germline V gene encodes CDR1 SGHDT and CDR2 YYEEEE. The CDR3 bases are TGTGCCAGCAGCTTAGCGAACACCGGGGAGCTGTTTTTT. As protein: CASSLANTGELFF.

J is TRBJ2-7 and V is TRBV7-9; TRBD1 matches 7 bases. From germline, CDR1 is SEHNR and CDR2 FQNEAQ (reference sequence). The CDR3 runs to 15 residues. V was clipped by 0 bases and J by 5 bases; unmatched bases: 7. CDR3 amino acids: CASSLAGRGPHEQYF. For the CDR3, the DNA is TGTGCCAGCAGCTTAGCAGGTAGGGGGCCACACGAGCAGTACTTC. The whole variable domain, remainder taken from reference TRBV7-9 and TRBJ2-7, is DTGVSQNPRHKITKRGQNVTFRCDPISEHNRLYWYRQTLGQGPEFLTYFQNEAQLEKSRLLSDRFSAERPKGSFSTLEIQRTEQGDSAMYLCASSLAGRGPHEQYFGPGTRLTVT.

This clone was seen a single time. The gene calls are TRBV9 and TRBJ2-3; 7 bases line up with TRBD2. CDR1 and CDR2 from the germline V gene are SGDLS and YYNGEE. J was trimmed by 0 bases and V by 3 bases; bases with no gene match: 13. The CDR3 is 18 amino acids. The CDR3 sequence: CASSGALGRGGSTDTQYF. The CDR3 nucleotides read TGTGCCAGCAGCGGGGCCCTGGGACGCGGGGGAAGCACAGATACGCAGTATTTT.

This clone was seen just once. The chain is built from TRBV30 and TRBJ1-1; D gene unclear. The CDR3 length is 12 residues. Trimming pared 5 bases from V and 1 base from J, leaving 8 bases between. Germline V gene data show CDR1 as GTSNPN and CDR2 as SVGIG (reference sequence). In DNA form, the CDR3 reads TGTGCCTGGGGACGTAGGAACACTGAAGCTTTCTTT. Protein product: CAWGRRNTEAFF.